This passage covers 22 T cell receptor beta chains from one sample sequenced in a study of blood T cell repertoires in COVID-19. Clones were sequenced by immunoSEQ multiplex PCR, and TCRdb holds only the in-frame ones, with some missing. The sample holds 70,000 or so clones, just over 85% seen once. Specimen: peripheral blood. These receptors were taken from a man between 65 and 85 years old with active or convalescent COVID-19.

V is TRBV7-2 and J is TRBJ1-2; 7 bases match TRBD1. Germline V gene sequence: CDR1 SGHTA, CDR2 FQGNSA. This CDR3 has 11 residues. Germline trimming cut 4 bases from V and 14 bases from J; bases unmatched to any gene: 7. CDR3 loop: CASSSQGPPTF. In nucleotides, the CDR3 is TGTGCCAGCAGCTCACAGGGGCCCCCTACCTTC.

V is TRBV30 and J is TRBJ2-7; 9 nucleotides match TRBD2. Germline V gene data show CDR1 as GTSNPN and CDR2 as SVGIG (reference sequence). The CDR3 is 13 residues long. The V segment lost 3 bases and the J segment 4 bases; nucleotides outside the gene matches: 4. CDR3 loop: CAWRGLAGYEQYF. Here the CDR3 DNA reads TGTGCCTGGAGAGGGCTAGCGGGATACGAGCAGTACTTC.

V and J are TRBV24-1 and TRBJ1-1; a weak D match, TRBD1 (5 bases). The CDR3 length is 12 residues. Per germline, CDR1 KGHDR and CDR2 SFDVKD. V shed 1 base and J shed 11 bases, with 10 bases lying between them. The CDR3 nucleotides are TGTGCCACCAGTGATTTAGCAGGGAGGGCTTTCTTT. It is translated as CATSDLAGRAFF.

The chain employs TRBV7-8 and TRBJ2-3; 8 bases are a match to TRBD2. J lost 5 bases, V lost 6 bases, and 7 bases had no gene match. The CDR3 has 14 residues. CDR1 is SGHVS, CDR2 FQNEAQ, per germline. CDR3 sequence reads: CASRGGRTGDTQYF. CDR3 sequence (DNA): TGTGCCAGCAGAGGCGGGAGGACTGGAGATACGCAGTATTTT.

This clone was detected once. This chain joins TRBV3-1 (or the pseudogene TRBV3-2) and TRBJ2-5; 7 bases line up with TRBD1. The junction had 4 bases not matched to a gene; V was cut back by 4 bases and J by 5 bases. From germline, CDR1 is LGHDT and CDR2 YNNKEL (reference sequence). The length of the CDR3 is 13 residues. CDR3 in amino acids: CASSRQGGETQYF. CDR3 DNA sequence: TGTGCCAGCAGCCGACAGGGCGGGGAGACCCAGTACTTC.

This chain joins TRBV21-1 and TRBJ2-3; TRBD2 was called by the table and not checked on the DNA. TRBV21-1 has pseudogene status. The CDR3 has 13 residues. CDR3 region: CALGNRGTDTQYF. CDR3 nucleotides: TGTGCCCTTGGGAACCGAGGGACAGATACGCAGTATTTT.

The chain joins TRBV18 to TRBJ2-1; a possible D gene is TRBD2 (5 bases). V was pared by 3 bases and J by 4 bases, with 7 bases between. CDR1 is KGHSH, CDR2 LQKENI, per germline. CDR3 length: 13 residues. The CDR3 sequence is CASSPGLYNEQFF. As DNA, the CDR3 is TGTGCCAGCTCACCCGGACTTTACAATGAGCAGTTCTTC. Combining the CDR3 with reference TRBV18 and TRBJ2-1 gives the whole variable domain NAGVMQNPRHLVRRRGQEARLRCSPMKGHSHVYWYRQLPEEGLKFMVYLQKENIIDESGMPKERFSAEFPKEGPSILRIQQVVRGDSAAYFCASSPGLYNEQFFGPGTRLTVL.

The chain is built from TRBV19 and TRBJ1-2; unclear D gene. In germline, CDR1 is LNHDA, CDR2 SQIVND (reference sequence). CDR3 length equals 14 residues. V lost 1 base to trimming and J lost 2 bases, with 8 bases between them. The CDR3 DNA is TGTGCCAGTAGTATAGGGTTCAGAAACTATGGCTACACCTTC. This translates into CASSIGFRNYGYTF.

This rearrangement joins TRBV3-1 (or the pseudogene TRBV3-2) to TRBJ2-1, with 7 nucleotides matching TRBD1. This CDR3 region has 12 residues. Germline CDR1 reads LGHDT; CDR2 reads YNNKEL (reference sequence). V lost 4 bases to trimming and J lost 10 bases; unmatched junction nucleotides: 4. The CDR3 protein is CASSPQGREQFF. The CDR3, as DNA: TGTGCCAGCAGCCCACAGGGGCGGGAGCAGTTCTTC.

The chain has TRBV5-3 and TRBJ2-1, with 10 bases matching TRBD2. TRBV5-3 is given ORF status, its function remaining uncertain. The junction had 19 bases not matched to a gene; V was cut back by 9 bases and J by 4 bases. This CDR3 spans 18 amino acids. The CDR3 DNA follows: TGTGCCACCCCGGACGCACCTACCGGGACTAGCGTTTACAATGAGCAGTTCTTC. Translated, it gives CATPDAPTGTSVYNEQFF.

The chain combines TRBV5-4 with TRBJ2-2, with TRBD2 identical over 7 bases. The junction had 10 bases not matched to a gene; V was cut back by 4 bases and J by 7 bases. Germline assignment: CDR1 SGHNT and CDR2 YYREEE (reference sequence). This CDR3 has 15 residues. CDR3 region: CASSLGRELGGELFF. CDR3 coding DNA: TGTGCCAGCAGCCTCGGGCGGGAGTTGGGCGGGGAGCTGTTTTTT.

The V and J genes are TRBV3-1 (or the pseudogene TRBV3-2) and TRBJ1-1; TRBD1 is a possible D gene (5 bases). This CDR3 is built from 15 residues. Germline V lookup: CDR1 LGHDT, CDR2 YNNKEL (reference sequence). Trimming stripped 5 bases from V and 0 bases from J, with 13 bases between. This CDR3 is CASSVNRGLNTEAFF. The CDR3 DNA is TGTGCCAGCAGCGTTAATAGGGGCTTGAACACTGAAGCTTTCTTT.

The chain carries TRBV30 and TRBJ1-1; D ambiguous. The CDR3 spans 12 residues. Germline lookup yields CDR1 GTSNPN and CDR2 SVGIG (reference sequence). Deletions cut 1 base from V and 5 bases from J, with 8 bases between. CDR3 in amino acids: CAWSASTTEAFF. DNA of the CDR3: TGTGCCTGGAGTGCCTCAACTACTGAAGCTTTCTTT.

This chain links TRBV6-5 with TRBJ2-1; 12 bases are shared with TRBD1. The CDR3 loop spans 14 amino acids. V lost 7 bases and J lost 6; bases outside the gene matches: 4. CDR1 and CDR2 (germline): MNHEY, SVGAGI. Here the CDR3 reads CASKRDRGLNEQFF. The CDR3 nucleotides are TGTGCCAGCAAACGGGACAGGGGGCTCAATGAGCAGTTCTTC.

This sequence joins TRBV24-1 and TRBJ2-5; D possibly corresponds to TRBD2 (6 bases). Per germline, CDR1 KGHDR and CDR2 SFDVKD. The CDR3 consists of 14 residues. Deletions cut 3 bases from V and 2 bases from J, with 9 bases between. DNA of the CDR3: TGTGCCACCAGTGATCCGGGACTTCAAGAGACCCAGTACTTC. Its protein product is CATSDPGLQETQYF.

This clone has a single count. V and J are TRBV6-5 and TRBJ1-5; 10 nucleotides align to TRBD1. CDR1 is MNHEY and CDR2 is SVGAGI in the germline V gene. The CDR3 is 13 amino acids. The V segment lost 7 bases and the J segment 5 bases; nucleotides outside the gene matches: 2. The CDR3 sequence is CASTGTGDQPQHF. Written as DNA, the CDR3 is TGTGCCAGCACTGGGACAGGGGATCAGCCCCAGCATTTT.

This clone showed up just a few times. The chain has TRBV4-1 and TRBJ2-1; 7 bases line up with TRBD2. V dropped 0 bases and J dropped 8; count of bases not matched to a gene: 1. This CDR3 comprises 13 residues. Germline V CDR1 and CDR2: MGHRA, YSYEKL. CDR3 sequence (DNA): TGCGCCAGCAGCCAAGAAACTAGCGATGAGCAGTTCTTC. Protein: CASSQETSDEQFF.

This clone appeared a few times. The chain is built from TRBV6-4 and TRBJ2-1; 9 bases are shared with TRBD2. The CDR3 length is 15 residues. Per germline, CDR1 MRHNA and CDR2 SNTAGT. The V gene end was trimmed by 5 bases and the J gene end by 8 bases; junction bases not matched to a gene: 10. The CDR3 nucleotides are TGTGCCAGCAGTCTTCTCGCGGGAGGGCCCCATGAGCAGTTCTTC. It encodes CASSLLAGGPHEQFF.

V usage is TRBV4-2 and J usage is TRBJ2-7; D remains unclear. Trimming left V 0 bases short and J 0 bases short, with 9 bases between. Germline assignment: CDR1 LGHNA and CDR2 YNFKEQ. CDR3 length: 15 amino acids. In nucleotides, the CDR3 is TGTGCCAGCAGCCAAGATCTTGGCGGCTCCTACGAGCAGTACTTC. Encoded protein: CASSQDLGGSYEQYF.

This chain joins TRBV7-3 and TRBJ1-6; D is unclear. Trimming removed 2 bases at V and 0 bases at J, with 5 bases between. This CDR3 contains 15 residues. CDR1 SGHTA and CDR2 FQGTGA come from the germline V gene. The CDR3 DNA reads TGTGCCAGCAGCTTAGAGAGCTCCTATAATTCACCCCTCCACTTT. Encoded protein: CASSLESSYNSPLHF. Looking up the rest from reference TRBV7-3 and TRBJ1-6 gives the full variable domain: GAGVSQTPSNKVTEKGKYVELRCDPISGHTALYWYRQSLGQGPEFLIYFQGTGAADDSGLPNDRFFAVRPEGSVSTLKIQRTERGDSAVYLCASSLESSYNSPLHFGNGTRLTVT.

The chain combines TRBV5-1 with TRBJ2-3, with 8 positions matching TRBD2. The CDR3 length is 15 residues. The V and J ends lost 4 bases and 3 bases, in that order; junction bases with no gene match: 7. CDR1 SGHRS and CDR2 YFSETQ come from the germline V gene. The CDR3 sequence is CASSPIAGRTDTQYF. As DNA, the CDR3 is TGCGCCAGCAGCCCCATAGCGGGAAGAACAGATACGCAGTATTTT.

The chain has TRBV6-5 and TRBJ2-1, with 9 bases that match TRBD2. V lost 6 bases to trimming and J lost 4 bases; unmatched junction nucleotides: 7. Germline values: CDR1 MNHEY, CDR2 SVGAGI. The CDR3 loop spans 15 amino acids. The CDR3 spells CASRTTGLAYNEQFF. The DNA for the CDR3 is TGTGCCAGCAGGACCACGGGACTAGCATACAATGAGCAGTTCTTC.